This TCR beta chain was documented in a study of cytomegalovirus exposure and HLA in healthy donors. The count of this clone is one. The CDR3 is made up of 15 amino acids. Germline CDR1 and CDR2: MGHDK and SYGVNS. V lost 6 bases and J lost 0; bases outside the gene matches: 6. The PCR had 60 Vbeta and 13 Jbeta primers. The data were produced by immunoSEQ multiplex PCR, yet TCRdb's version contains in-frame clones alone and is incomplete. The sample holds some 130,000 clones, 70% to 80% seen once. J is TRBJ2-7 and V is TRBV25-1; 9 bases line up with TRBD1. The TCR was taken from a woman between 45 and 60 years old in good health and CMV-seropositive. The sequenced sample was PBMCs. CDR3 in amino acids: CASRSGTGTSYEQYF. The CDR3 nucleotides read TGTGCCAGCAGGAGTGGGACAGGGACCTCCTACGAGCAGTACTTC.